This TCR beta chain derives from a study of T-cell reconstitution after alpha-beta-depleted transplantation in children. Study results and caveats: Reported findings indicate that, about two months after transplant, alpha-beta T cells came from several hundred expanded clones, which were derived from non-depleted graft cells. After one year, T-cell counts and TCRbeta diversity mostly came from new T cells. The study traced high day-60 TCRbeta diversity in some patients to surviving recipient T cells and thymic progenitors.

This clonotype has only a few counts. Its specificity is not known. Unique molecular identifiers tagged the TCRbeta library. TCRdb used MiXCR to reprocess the PCR reads, holding one entry per CDR3 protein. The table lists about 120,000 distinct CDR3 sequences, 20% to 25% of them singletons. Germline CDR1 MNHEY, CDR2 SVGAGI. With 0 bases removed from V and 3 bases from J, the gap between germline ends came to 12 bases. The CDR3 totals 15 residues. The specimen was PBMCs, mostly from graft donor cells, collected 180 days after TCRalphabeta/CD19-depleted stem cell transplant. The receptor's source is a male patient aged 2 to 10 who had a stem cell transplant for chronic granulomatous disease, so the T cells may come from the graft donor. V gene TRBV6-5 combines with J gene TRBJ2-7; the D is unclear. CDR3 bases: TGTGCCAGCAGTTACTCAAGGCTCACAGTCTACGAGCAGTACTTC. Protein: CASSYSRLTVYEQYF.